The clone carrying this T cell receptor (beta chain) was seen repeatedly, ten times or more. Its antigen remains unknown. Trimming stripped 8 bases from V and 1 base from J, with 20 bases between. Germline-derived CDR1 and CDR2 are LNHNV and YYDKDF (reference sequence). This CDR3 region has 16 residues. Duration under 3 months, a NOSPECS grade of at least 4, and a Clinical Activity Score of at least 3 characterized the ophthalmopathy patients. Diagnoses rested on clinical symptoms, serum thyroxine and TRAb, thyroid ultrasound and orbital computed tomography. Using RNA transcripts as the source, TCR beta CDR3 regions were amplified. The HTBI primer set served for first-round RT-PCR of the TCR CDR3. From the multiplex PCR reads, TCRdb called clonotypes with MiXCR, one entry per CDR3 protein. The sample includes under 400,000 distinct CDR3 sequences, 15% to 20% of them seen just once. The data stem from a study of T cells in Graves' hyperthyroidism and ophthalmopathy. For the study at large: Initial diagnosis, before any treatment, was when peripheral blood was collected.

Findings and caveats of the study: In the blood, most expanded thyroid clonotypes above 0.001 appeared as well.

This TCR derives from a woman in her 40s with Graves' ophthalmopathy. Sequencing was carried out using blood. This sequence joins TRBV15 and TRBJ2-5; tentative D call: TRBD1 (5 bases). The CDR3 sequence is CATQSSRRVGQETQYF. CDR3 nucleotide sequence: TGTGCCACCCAATCATCGCGCAGGGTGGGCCAAGAGACCCAGTACTTC.